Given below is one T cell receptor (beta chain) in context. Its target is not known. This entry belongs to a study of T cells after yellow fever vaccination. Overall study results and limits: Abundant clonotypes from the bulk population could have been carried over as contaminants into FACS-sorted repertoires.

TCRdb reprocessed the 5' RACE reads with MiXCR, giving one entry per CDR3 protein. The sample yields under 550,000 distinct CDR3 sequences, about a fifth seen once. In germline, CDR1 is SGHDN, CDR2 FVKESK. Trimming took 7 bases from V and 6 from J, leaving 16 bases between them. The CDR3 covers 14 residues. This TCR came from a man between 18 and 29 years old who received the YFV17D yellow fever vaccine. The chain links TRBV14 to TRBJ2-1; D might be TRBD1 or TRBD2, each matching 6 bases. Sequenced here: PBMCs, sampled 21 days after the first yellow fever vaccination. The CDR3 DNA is TGTGCCAGCAATGATCGAGGGGGGAGCAATGAGCAGTTCTTC. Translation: CASNDRGGSNEQFF. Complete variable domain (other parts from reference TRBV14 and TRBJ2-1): EAGVTQFPSHSVIEKGQTVTLRCDPISGHDNLYWYRRVMGKEIKFLLHFVKESKQDESGMPNNRFLAERTGGTYSTLKVQPAELEDSGVYFCASNDRGGSNEQFFGPGTRLTVL.